The 2 T cell receptor beta chains below come from one sample, sequenced in a study of CXCR3-negative and CXCR3-positive naive CD8 T cells. cDNA libraries for TRB were generated by 5' RACE incorporating UMI labels. TCRdb reprocessed the 5' RACE reads; each CDR3 protein has one entry and no DNA is given. This sample contains 100,000 to 150,000 distinct CDR3 sequences. The specimen was naive CXCR3- CD8+ T cells from blood. Subset of the sample: CD45RO-CCR7+CD27+CD95- naive CD8+ T cells lacking CXCR3 (TNR3-). The receptors were gathered from a human donor in good health. Some clones in this sample may be carry-over from other donors' samples.

V usage is TRBV12-3 or TRBV12-4 and J usage is TRBJ1-5. The CDR3 totals 11 residues. CDR3 amino acids: CASSSFGPQHF.

This rearrangement joins TRBV4-3 to TRBJ2-7. The CDR3 consists of 13 residues. CDR1 is LGHNA and CDR2 is YSLEER in the germline V gene. This CDR3 reads CASSTRTAYEQYF.